This is a list of T cell receptor beta chains from one sample in a study of OX40 agonist ivuxolimab in advanced cancers. Sequencing was performed with immunoSEQ multiplex PCR; in TCRdb, only in-frame clones are kept and a portion is missing. This sample has 43,000 or so clones, with about 88% found just once. This sample comprised CD4+ or CD8+ T cells sorted from blood, obtained in a trial of the OX40 agonist ivuxolimab. These receptor sequences come from an adult with an advanced solid tumor such as melanoma, head and neck, liver or kidney cancer. The CDR3 runs from the conserved cysteine through the conserved F or W. The D gene is left open where the match is weak. Rows may omit the clone size; those that give it use once, few, many or a size class.

CASSPPGTANQPQHF	TGTGCCAGCAGTCCGCCGGGGACAGCTAATCAGCCCCAGCATTTT	TRBD1	once	TRBV28	TRBJ1-5	15
CASSPPGAEKLFF	TGTGCCAGCTCACCACCAGGGGCGGAAAAACTGTTTTTT	NA	once	TRBV18	TRBJ1-4	13
CASSLGLAGGSYEQYF	TGCGCCAGCAGCTTGGGGCTAGCGGGAGGATCCTACGAGCAGTACTTC	TRBD2	NA	TRBV5-1	TRBJ2-7	16
CSVVSWEGVTGELFF	TGCAGCGTTGTATCGTGGGAGGGGGTCACCGGGGAGCTGTTTTTT	NA	few	TRBV29-1	TRBJ2-2	15
CASIAGFLEAFF	TGTGCCAGCATAGCGGGGTTTCTTGAAGCTTTCTTT	NA	NA	TRBV6-1	TRBJ1-1	12
CASSIGREGDTQYF	TGTGCCAGTAGTATTGGACGGGAGGGAGATACGCAGTATTTT	TRBD2	NA	TRBV19	TRBJ2-3	14
CASSLSNEQFF	TGTGCCAGCAGCTTATCCAATGAGCAGTTCTTC	NA	NA	TRBV21-1	TRBJ2-1	11
CASSLIRRGPTDTQYF	TGTGCCAGCAGTTTAATACGGCGGGGACCCACAGATACGCAGTATTTT	NA	NA	TRBV28	TRBJ2-3	16
CASSSDQPQHF	TGTGCCAGCAGTTCAGACCAGCCCCAGCATTTT	NA	NA	TRBV28	TRBJ1-5	11
CASSPLGRQTGGGTEAFF	TGTGCCAGCTCACCATTGGGCCGACAGACGGGAGGGGGCACTGAAGCTTTCTTT	NA	NA	TRBV18	TRBJ1-1	18
CASSLASTGGYGYTF	TGTGCCAGCAGCTTAGCCTCAACAGGAGGCTATGGCTACACCTTC	NA	NA	TRBV7-9	TRBJ1-2	15
CASSFSTSTLEQYF	TGTGCCAGCAGTTTCTCGACTAGCACCTTGGAGCAGTACTTC	TRBD2	NA	TRBV28	TRBJ2-5	14
CASSPEGGGSTDTQYF	TGCGCCAGCAGCCCCGAAGGGGGAGGGAGCACAGATACGCAGTATTTT	NA	NA	TRBV5-1	TRBJ2-3	16
CASSESPTGPRF	TGTGCCAGCAGTGAATCCCCGACAGGCCCACGATTT	NA	NA	TRBV2	TRBJ2-2	12
CASRWLAGVADTQYF	TGCGCCAGCCGCTGGCTAGCGGGAGTGGCAGATACGCAGTATTTT	TRBD2	NA	TRBV10-2	TRBJ2-3	15
CASSIGLRETQYF	TGTGCCAGTAGTATAGGTCTGCGAGAGACCCAGTACTTC	NA	NA	TRBV19	TRBJ2-5	13
CASSPGQSSMNTEAFF	TGTGCCAGCTCACCCGGACAGTCTAGCATGAACACTGAAGCTTTCTTT	NA	NA	TRBV18	TRBJ1-1	16
CASSTEGSYEQYF	TGTGCCAGTAGCACGGAAGGCTCCTACGAGCAGTACTTC	NA	NA	TRBV19	TRBJ2-7	13
CATGSGDTQYF	TGTGCCACAGGGAGTGGGGATACGCAGTATTTT	NA	NA	TRBV7-9	TRBJ2-3	11
CASSDGAAGTTEAFF	TGTGCCAGCAGCGATGGGGCAGCAGGCACCACTGAAGCTTTCTTT	NA	few	TRBV7-2	TRBJ1-1	15
CASSLRRTDEKLFF	TGTGCCAGCAGCTTGAGGCGGACGGATGAAAAACTGTTTTTT	NA	NA	TRBV7-9	TRBJ1-4	14
CATSRTGTGVEKLFF	TGTGCCACCAGCAGAACCGGGACAGGGGTTGAAAAACTGTTTTTT	TRBD1	NA	TRBV15	TRBJ1-4	15
CASSRDSNQPQHF	TGTGCCAGCAGCCGGGACAGCAATCAGCCCCAGCATTTT	NA	NA	TRBV28	TRBJ1-5	13
CASSVGVPDTQYF	TGTGCCAGCAGCGTAGGGGTCCCAGATACGCAGTATTTT	NA	few	TRBV9	TRBJ2-3	13
CASSLLNYGYTF	TGTGCCAGCAGCCTCCTTAACTATGGCTACACCTTC	NA	few	TRBV16	TRBJ1-2	12
CASSLGLAGGQETQYF	TGTGCCAGCAGTTTAGGTCTAGCGGGAGGGCAGGAGACCCAGTACTTC	TRBD2	NA	TRBV28	TRBJ2-5	16
CASSQDPLSYEQYF	TGTGCCAGCAGCCAGGACCCGCTCTCCTACGAGCAGTACTTC	NA	NA	TRBV6-6	TRBJ2-7	14
CASSAPSRGTQETQYF	TGTGCCAGCAGCGCCCCGTCTCGGGGGACTCAAGAGACCCAGTACTTC	NA	NA	TRBV7-9	TRBJ2-5	16
CASSRFLGLTSYEQYF	TGTGCCAGCAGTCGGTTTTTAGGACTAACCTCCTACGAGCAGTACTTC	NA	NA	TRBV7-9	TRBJ2-7	16
CASSPGTGGEYEQYF	TGTGCCAGCTCACCCGGGACAGGGGGCGAATACGAGCAGTACTTC	TRBD1	NA	TRBV18	TRBJ2-7	15
CASSVTYSGNTIYF	TGTGCCAGCAGCGTAACCTACTCTGGAAACACCATATATTTT	NA	NA	TRBV9	TRBJ1-3	14
CASSQTGTALLAQHF	TGCGCCAGCAGCCAGACCGGGACAGCACTTCTGGCCCAGCATTTT	TRBD1	NA	TRBV4-1	TRBJ1-5	15
CASSVSGRPPQHF	TGTGCCAGCAGCGTATCTGGGCGGCCGCCCCAGCATTTT	NA	NA	TRBV9	TRBJ1-5	13
CASSLDITRPLSTDTQYF	TGTGCCAGCAGCTTAGACATAACGCGGCCGTTGAGCACAGATACGCAGTATTTT	NA	few	TRBV7-8	TRBJ2-3	18
CAWNSGTVGYTF	TGTGCCTGGAACTCGGGGACAGTTGGCTACACCTTC	TRBD1	NA	TRBV30	TRBJ1-2	12
CASSESEGAYNEQFF	TGTGCCAGCAGTGAATCGGAGGGGGCCTACAATGAGCAGTTCTTC	NA	NA	TRBV6-1	TRBJ2-1	15
CSDHRGPSYNEQFF	TGCAGCGACCACAGGGGGCCCTCCTACAATGAGCAGTTCTTC	TRBD1	NA	TRBV29-1	TRBJ2-1	14
CTSSPRTGSSYEQYF	TGTACCAGCAGCCCTAGGACTGGGAGCTCCTACGAGCAGTACTTC	NA	NA	TRBV27	TRBJ2-7	15
CASRHQGLADEQYF	TGTGCCAGCAGACACCAGGGACTAGCGGACGAGCAGTACTTC	TRBD2	NA	TRBV11-2	TRBJ2-7	14
CSAGTGANYGYTF	TGCAGCGCCGGGACAGGGGCTAACTATGGCTACACCTTC	TRBD1	NA	TRBV29-1	TRBJ1-2	13
CASRQGAAITEAFF	TGTGCCAGCCGACAGGGGGCAGCGATCACTGAAGCTTTCTTT	TRBD1	NA	TRBV2	TRBJ1-1	14
CAWSAQVTYEQYF	TGTGCCTGGAGTGCGCAGGTTACCTACGAGCAGTACTTC	NA	NA	TRBV30	TRBJ2-7	13
CAWNTGQGSIEQYF	TGTGCCTGGAACACGGGACAGGGAAGTATCGAGCAGTACTTC	TRBD1	NA	TRBV30	TRBJ2-7	14
CASSLVGTQYF	TGTGCCAGCAGTTTAGTGGGGACCCAGTACTTC	NA	NA	TRBV28	TRBJ2-5	11
CASSERGRGLQPQHF	TGTGCCAGCAGCGAGAGGGGTAGAGGGTTGCAGCCCCAGCATTTT	NA	NA	TRBV7-8	TRBJ1-5	15
CASSGDRDGYEQYF	TGTGCCAGCAGTGGGGACAGGGACGGGTACGAGCAGTACTTC	TRBD1	NA	TRBV28	TRBJ2-7	14
CASSAKLAGGFYEQYF	TGTGCCAGCAGTGCCAAACTAGCGGGAGGCTTCTACGAGCAGTACTTC	TRBD2	NA	TRBV27	TRBJ2-7	16
CASSEGRGENIQYF	TGTGCCAGCAGTGAAGGCAGGGGAGAAAACATTCAGTACTTC	NA	NA	TRBV2	TRBJ2-4	14
CASSFRGRPGNTIYF	TGTGCCAGCAGTTTTCGGGGCAGACCAGGAAACACCATATATTTT	NA	NA	TRBV27	TRBJ1-3	15